This T cell receptor (beta chain) was recorded in a study of blood T cell repertoires in COVID-19. Background on the study: Sites across the United States, Italy and Spain contributed samples from acute and convalescent COVID-19. Nucleic acid was either cDNA or gDNA, and it came from T cells, B-cell-depleted T cells, or PBMCs.

The CDR3 has 18 residues. V shed 0 bases and J shed 4 bases, with 19 bases lying between them. Germline V gene sequence: CDR1 SGHNT, CDR2 YYREEE (reference sequence). In the study's own analysis: Reference gene primer amplification gave estimated nucleated cell counts. The table came from immunoSEQ multiplex PCR; TCRdb's copy has only in-frame clones and leaves some out. That table gives V, J and clone size, and the DNA gave D and trimming. This sample yields under 200,000 clones, of which roughly 82% are seen a single time; around 6% belongs to the top ten. Participants came from about two dozen US areas, aged about 18 to 95 years.

Specimen: PBMCs or T cells enriched from blood (not recorded which). The chain uses TRBV5-4 and TRBJ2-2, with a weak D call TRBD1 (5 bases). The source is a man in his forties with acute COVID-19. The CDR3 region has the DNA TGTGCCAGCAGCTTGGGGCCTAGGGGTCGGCGGAGCACCGGGGAGCTGTTTTTT. Its protein is CASSLGPRGRRSTGELFF. Full variable domain (rest looked up from reference TRBV5-4 and TRBJ2-2): ETGVTQSPTHLIKTRGQQVTLRCSSQSGHNTVSWYQQALGQGPQFIFQYYREEENGRGNFPPRFSGLQFPNYSSELNVNALELDDSALYLCASSLGPRGRRSTGELFFGEGSRLTVL.